The TCR beta chain described here comes from a study of sequential checkpoint blockade in melanoma. Study background: Arm A got nivolumab then ipilimumab; arm B the reverse, 1:1. Study findings and constraints: PD-L1 staining and CD8+ counts, not mutational load, tracked tumor T-cell clonality.

Assay: immunoSEQ multiplex PCR; the TCRdb copy retains only in-frame clones and omits some. The sample lists 5,300 or so clones; 20% to 25% were seen once. Treatment in this sample: randomized to nivolumab then ipilimumab (arm A) or the reverse (arm B). Trimming removed 1 base from V and 0 bases from J, with 8 bases in between. This CDR3 has 15 residues. Per germline, CDR1 SGHNT and CDR2 YENEEA. Notes on this clone: The antigen is undetermined.

The specimen was tumor tissue (inferred from file names), collected from a patient given nivolumab and ipilimumab in sequence. The genes are TRBV11-3 and TRBJ2-3; D could derive from TRBD1 or TRBD2 (5 bases each). This TCR was recovered from a human donor with melanoma. CDR3 nucleotides: TGTGCCAGCAGCTTAGGGGGACGGAGCACAGATACGCAGTATTTT. Translation: CASSLGGRSTDTQYF.